What follows are 28 T cell receptor beta chains derived from one specimen sequenced in a study of neurological immune-mediated disorders. TCRdb reprocessed the 5' RACE reads via MiXCR and lists one record per CDR3 protein. This table has roughly 30,000 distinct CDR3 sequences, under 30% appearing once. The material sequenced was CD4+ T cells from blood. All receptors come from a middle-aged man with HTLV-1-associated myelopathy (HAM/TSP).

V is TRBV20-1 and J is TRBJ1-1; D remains unclear. The CDR3 is 8 residues long. CDR1 DFQATT and CDR2 SNEGSKA come from the germline V gene (reference sequence). V lost 7 bases to trimming and J lost 6 bases, with 3 bases between them. In DNA form, the CDR3 reads TGCAGTGTCGCTGAAGCTTTCTTT. Protein sequence: CSVAEAFF.

On this clonotype itself: The DNA is omitted, as the CDR3 cannot be located on it reliably, and the CDR3 follows TCRdb's listing. The chain combines TRBV5-1 with TRBJ2-3; no DNA check was done on the table's D call, TRBD1. CDR1 is SGHRS, CDR2 YFSETQ, per germline. Termini included, the CDR3 measures 22 amino acids. The CDR3 sequence is CDSSFYICSATDRMSGRDTQYF.

This clonotype was observed a handful of times. This chain uses TRBV18 with TRBJ2-1, with TRBD1 matching 7 bases. There are 16 residues in the CDR3. CDR1 is KGHSH and CDR2 is LQKENI in the germline V gene. The V and J ends lost 6 bases and 6 bases, in that order; junction bases with no gene match: 14. The CDR3 loop is CASSLRQGPGGNEQFF. The CDR3 coding sequence is TGTGCCAGCTCCCTCAGACAGGGACCCGGCGGCAATGAGCAGTTCTTC.

This clonotype was observed many times. This chain connects TRBV5-6 to TRBJ2-1; 8 bases align to TRBD2. V shed 4 bases and J 9 bases; nucleotides not matched to a gene: 3. CDR1 is SGHDT and CDR2 is YYEEEE in the germline V gene. The CDR3 spans 12 residues. This CDR3 is CASSRREGEQFF. The CDR3 DNA follows: TGTGCCAGCAGCCGACGGGAGGGTGAGCAGTTCTTC.

The V and J genes are TRBV10-3 and TRBJ2-4; the D is unclear. The CDR3 is made up of 12 amino acids. Trimming removed 8 bases from V and 9 bases from J, with 14 bases in between. Per the germline V gene, CDR1 is ENHRY and CDR2 is SYGVKD. The CDR3 loop reads CAIGENGGIQYF. DNA for the CDR3: TGTGCCATCGGGGAAAACGGTGGCATTCAGTACTTC.

This clonotype came up once. The chain joins TRBV5-1 to TRBJ2-3; weak D call: TRBD2 (5 bases). The CDR3 runs 15 residues. The germline V gene has CDR1 SGHRS and CDR2 YFSETQ. Trimming stripped 5 bases from V and 2 bases from J, with 15 bases between. In DNA form, the CDR3 reads TGCGCCAGCAGATGGAGCGGAAGTCACACAGATACGCAGTATTTT. Residues: CASRWSGSHTDTQYF.

In this sample, this clonotype turned up many times. Mismatch with germline at one junction end may stem from a read error. The CDR3 nucleotides are TGTGCCAGCAGCGAAGAGAACACCGGGGAGCTGTTTTTT. Protein sequence: CASSEENTGELFF. The chain employs TRBV3-1 and TRBJ2-2; D gene uncertain. CDR1 and CDR2 (germline): LGHDT, YNNKEL (reference sequence). The CDR3 covers 13 residues.

This clonotype was seen a handful of times. The J gene is TRBJ1-1, the V gene TRBV20-1; 7 bases fit TRBD1. CDR1 is DFQATT and CDR2 is SNEGSKA in the germline V gene (reference sequence). After removal of 0 bases from V and 3 bases from J, the junction contained 7 bases not matched to a gene. This CDR3 spans 15 amino acids. Written as DNA, the CDR3 is TGCAGTGCTAGAGACCACAGGGGTACGGACACTGAAGCTTTCTTT. This sequence encodes CSARDHRGTDTEAFF.

There are a few counts of this clonotype. The chain has TRBV7-2 and TRBJ2-3; the D call may be TRBD1 or TRBD2 (6 bases each). Trimming stripped 2 bases from V and 6 bases from J, with 24 bases between. This CDR3 spans 18 amino acids. In germline, CDR1 is SGHTA, CDR2 FQGNSA. DNA of the CDR3: TGTGCCAGCAGCTTACCAAGGGGGGTGGGCCTTCGGGGGGATACGCAGTATTTT. This gives the protein CASSLPRGVGLRGDTQYF.

This clonotype showed up just a few times. The J gene is TRBJ2-7, the V gene TRBV18, with D perhaps TRBD1 (6 bases). Germline CDR1 reads KGHSH; CDR2 reads LQKENI. V was clipped by 6 bases and J by 5 bases, with 20 bases between them. This CDR3 spans 15 amino acids. The CDR3 sequence: CASSPRQVGTDEQYF. The CDR3 DNA reads as TGTGCCAGCTCCCCTCGACAGGTTGGGACCGACGAGCAGTACTTC.

V and J are TRBV20-1 and TRBJ2-6, with TRBD1 identical over 9 bases. The CDR3 is 19 amino acids. The trim removed 3 bases at V and 1 base at J, leaving 13 bases unmatched. The germline V gene encodes CDR1 DFQATT and CDR2 SNEGSKA (reference sequence). CDR3 region: CSASSPWGTGPSGANVLTF. DNA for the CDR3: TGCAGTGCTAGTTCACCGTGGGGGACAGGGCCATCTGGGGCCAACGTCCTGACTTTC.

The rearrangement joins TRBV7-9 to TRBJ1-1; perhaps TRBD1 as D (6 bases). Germline values: CDR1 SEHNR, CDR2 FQNEAQ (reference sequence). Trimming stripped 8 bases from V and 5 bases from J, with 9 bases between. The CDR3 runs 11 residues. DNA of the CDR3: TGTGCCAGCGCCAGGGGAACTGAAGCTTTCTTT. Protein product: CASARGTEAFF. Based on the CDR3 plus reference TRBV7-9 and TRBJ1-1, the full variable domain is DTGVSQNPRHKITKRGQNVTFRCDPISEHNRLYWYRQTLGQGPEFLTYFQNEAQLEKSRLLSDRFSAERPKGSFSTLEIQRTEQGDSAMYLCASARGTEAFFGQGTRLTVV.

In this sample, this clonotype turned up many times. The chain couples TRBV5-1 to TRBJ2-5; 15 bases line up with TRBD2. V lost 4 bases, J lost 1 base, and 5 bases stayed unmatched. CDR1 is SGHRS and CDR2 is YFSETQ in the germline V gene. CDR3 length: 17 residues. The CDR3 bases are TGCGCCAGCAGCCCCGGACTAGCGGGGGGGATCCAAGAGACCCAGTACTTC. Protein: CASSPGLAGGIQETQYF.

This clonotype was seen many times. This chain links TRBV3-1 with TRBJ1-3, with D uncertain. CDR3 length: 15 residues. Germline V lookup: CDR1 LGHDT, CDR2 YNNKEL (reference sequence). V dropped 1 base and J dropped 0 bases, with 7 bases sitting between them. The CDR3 sequence is CASSQVVHSGNTIYF. CDR3 DNA: TGTGCCAGCAGCCAAGTGGTGCACTCTGGAAACACCATATATTTT.

This clonotype was seen many times. The V and J genes are TRBV28 and TRBJ2-6; 8 bases fit TRBD1. The V and J ends lost 5 bases and 0 bases, in that order; junction bases with no gene match: 6. The germline CDR1 and CDR2 sequences are MDHEN and SYDVKM. This CDR3 has 17 residues. CDR3 sequence: CASSPRTGRSGANVLTF. The CDR3 nucleotides read TGTGCCAGCAGTCCCCGGACAGGGCGCTCTGGGGCCAACGTCCTGACTTTC. Full variable domain (outside the CDR3, taken from reference TRBV28 and TRBJ2-6): DVKVTQSSRYLVKRTGEKVFLECVQDMDHENMFWYRQDPGLGLRLIYFSYDVKMKEKGDIPEGYSVSREKKERFSLILESASTNQTSMYLCASSPRTGRSGANVLTFGAGSRLTVL.

For this clonotype: A much larger clone lies one base from this, so it may be a read error. This chain uses TRBV5-1 with TRBJ2-3; no reliable D call. Trimming stripped 2 bases from V and 2 bases from J, with 12 bases between. Germline V gene lookup returns CDR1 SGHRS and CDR2 YFSETQ. The CDR3 runs 15 residues. The CDR3 nucleotides are TGCGCCAGCAGCTTTAGATGGGGTACCACAGATACGCAGTATTTT. Translating gives CASSFRWGTTDTQYF.

This clonotype has at least ten counts. This chain joins TRBV7-9 and TRBJ2-6, with 8 bases that match TRBD1. CDR3 length equals 18 residues. Germline CDR1 and CDR2: SEHNR and FQNEAQ (reference sequence). V lost 3 bases, J lost 0 bases, and 7 bases stayed unmatched. This CDR3 reads CASSFRDRPGSGANVLTF. CDR3 sequence (DNA): TGTGCCAGCAGCTTTAGGGACAGGCCCGGCTCTGGGGCCAACGTCCTGACTTTC.

With respect to this clonotype: A junction end diverges from the germline sequence, so it may reflect a read error. This chain connects TRBV7-2 to TRBJ2-3; weak D call: TRBD2 (6 bases). CDR3 length: 16 amino acids. Germline V lookup: CDR1 SGHTA, CDR2 FQGNSA. The DNA of the CDR3 is TGTGCCAGCAGCGTATTACTAGCCGGAGGGCCAGATATGCAGTATTTT. Protein product: CASSVLLAGGPDMQYF.

This chain links TRBV6-1 with TRBJ2-1; 11 bases align to TRBD2. The V and J ends lost 6 bases and 9 bases, in that order; junction bases with no gene match: 7. The germline V gene has CDR1 MNHNS and CDR2 SASEGT. CDR3 size: 14 residues. The CDR3 bases are TGTGCCAGCAGGATTAGCGGGGGGGCCTTTGAGCAGTTCTTC. It codes for CASRISGGAFEQFF.

This clonotype has ten or more counts. V and J are TRBV3-1 and TRBJ1-4, with TRBD1 identical over 8 bases. Germline trimming cut 7 bases from V and 4 bases from J; bases unmatched to any gene: 5. This CDR3 region has 14 residues. Germline lookup yields CDR1 LGHDT and CDR2 YNNKEL (reference sequence). CDR3 in amino acids: CASKGTGYNEKLFF. CDR3 nucleotides: TGTGCCAGCAAGGGGACAGGTTATAATGAAAAACTGTTTTTT.

In this sample, this clonotype turned up a few times. V is TRBV5-8 and J is TRBJ1-5; a possible D gene is TRBD1 (6 bases). V lost 5 bases and J lost 5, with 17 bases in between. The length of the CDR3 is 15 residues. CDR1 and CDR2 (germline): SGHTS, YDEGEE. The CDR3 here is CASSRGTQTDQPQHF. The CDR3 DNA sequence: TGTGCCAGCAGTCGCGGGACACAGACCGATCAGCCCCAGCATTTT.

CDR3 nucleotides: TGTGCCAGCAGCTTAGCCAGCCCCGTCTCTGGAAACACCATATATTTT. Its translation is CASSLASPVSGNTIYF. This chain connects TRBV7-6 to TRBJ1-3; no clear D. Trimming left V 0 bases short and J 0 bases short, with 9 bases between. In germline, CDR1 is SGHVS, CDR2 FNYEAQ. CDR3 length: 16 amino acids.

This clonotype was observed at least ten times. This sequence joins TRBV5-1 and TRBJ1-6, with D uncertain. The CDR3 contains 17 residues. The germline V and J ends were trimmed by 4 bases and 0 bases, with 14 bases remaining between them. Germline V gives CDR1 SGHRS, CDR2 YFSETQ. The CDR3 DNA sequence: TGCGCCAGCAGCAAAGAGCAGCGTAGCTCCTATAATTCACCCCTCCACTTT. Amino acids: CASSKEQRSSYNSPLHF.

The table lists this clonotype with many counts. The chain carries TRBV7-2 and TRBJ2-1, with no clear D. The CDR3 totals 16 residues. Trimming cost V 5 bases and J 0 bases, with 14 bases left between them. Per germline, CDR1 SGHTA and CDR2 FQGNSA. CDR3 sequence reads: CASSRQRPSSYNEQFF. The CDR3, as DNA: TGTGCCAGCAGCCGTCAAAGGCCGAGCTCCTACAATGAGCAGTTCTTC.

The gene calls are TRBV7-2 and TRBJ2-3, with 8 bases matching TRBD2. Germline V gene sequence: CDR1 SGHTA, CDR2 FQGNSA. V dropped 5 bases and J dropped 6; count of bases not matched to a gene: 13. This CDR3 comprises 16 residues. CDR3: CASSALGSGGRDTQYF. The CDR3 DNA follows: TGTGCCAGCAGCGCGTTGGGGAGCGGGGGTAGGGATACGCAGTATTTT.

This clonotype was seen repeatedly, ten times or more. The chain carries TRBV5-1 and TRBJ2-1; TRBD2 matches 8 bases. J lost 2 bases, V lost 2 bases, and 6 bases had no gene match. Germline V lookup: CDR1 SGHRS, CDR2 YFSETQ. This CDR3 has 16 residues. The CDR3 loop reads CASSFLAGSTYNEQFF. The CDR3 DNA is TGCGCCAGCAGCTTCCTAGCGGGCTCAACCTACAATGAGCAGTTCTTC.

There are many counts of this clonotype. The chain links TRBV5-1 to TRBJ2-4; D gene uncertain. The V gene's germline CDR1 is SGHRS and CDR2 YFSETQ. Trimming removed 4 bases from V and 0 bases from J, with 5 bases in between. CDR3 length: 13 residues. Written as DNA, the CDR3 is TGCGCCAGCAGCCCCGGAGCCAAAAACATTCAGTACTTC. It translates to CASSPGAKNIQYF.

There are many counts of this clonotype. The rearrangement uses TRBV20-1 and TRBJ1-1, with D perhaps matching TRBD1 (5 bases). This CDR3 comprises 14 residues. Trimming took 2 bases from V and 0 from J, leaving 10 bases between them. Per the germline V gene, CDR1 is DFQATT and CDR2 is SNEGSKA (reference sequence). The CDR3 DNA sequence: TGCAGTGCTAGACTGGGGGGGATGAACACTGAAGCTTTCTTT. Translating gives CSARLGGMNTEAFF.